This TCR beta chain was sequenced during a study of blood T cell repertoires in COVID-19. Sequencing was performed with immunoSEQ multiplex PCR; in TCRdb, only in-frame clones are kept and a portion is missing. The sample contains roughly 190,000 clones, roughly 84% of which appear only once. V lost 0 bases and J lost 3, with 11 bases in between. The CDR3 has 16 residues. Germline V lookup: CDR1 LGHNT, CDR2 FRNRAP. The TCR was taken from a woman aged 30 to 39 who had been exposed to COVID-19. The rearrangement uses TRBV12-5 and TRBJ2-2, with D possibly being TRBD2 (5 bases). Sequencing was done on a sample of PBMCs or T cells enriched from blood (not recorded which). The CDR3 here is CASGLVASGDTGELFF. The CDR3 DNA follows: TGTGCTAGTGGTTTGGTAGCCAGCGGCGACACCGGGGAGCTGTTTTTT.